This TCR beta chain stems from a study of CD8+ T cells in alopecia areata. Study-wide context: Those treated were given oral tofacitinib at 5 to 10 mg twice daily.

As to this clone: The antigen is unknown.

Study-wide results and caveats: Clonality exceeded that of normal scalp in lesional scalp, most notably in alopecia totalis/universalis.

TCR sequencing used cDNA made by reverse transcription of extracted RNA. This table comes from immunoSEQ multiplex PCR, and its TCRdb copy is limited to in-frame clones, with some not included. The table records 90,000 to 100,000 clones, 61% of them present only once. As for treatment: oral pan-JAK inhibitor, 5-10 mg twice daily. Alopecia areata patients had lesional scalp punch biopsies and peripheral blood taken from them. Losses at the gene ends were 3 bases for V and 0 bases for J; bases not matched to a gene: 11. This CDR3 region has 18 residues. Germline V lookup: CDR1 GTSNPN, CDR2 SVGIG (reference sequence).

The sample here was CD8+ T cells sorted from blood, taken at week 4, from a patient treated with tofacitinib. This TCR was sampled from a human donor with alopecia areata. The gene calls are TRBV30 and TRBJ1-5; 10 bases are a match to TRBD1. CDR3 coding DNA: TGTGCCTGGAGAGACCCGGGACAGGGGCCACTTAGCAATCAGCCCCAGCATTTT. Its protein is CAWRDPGQGPLSNQPQHF.